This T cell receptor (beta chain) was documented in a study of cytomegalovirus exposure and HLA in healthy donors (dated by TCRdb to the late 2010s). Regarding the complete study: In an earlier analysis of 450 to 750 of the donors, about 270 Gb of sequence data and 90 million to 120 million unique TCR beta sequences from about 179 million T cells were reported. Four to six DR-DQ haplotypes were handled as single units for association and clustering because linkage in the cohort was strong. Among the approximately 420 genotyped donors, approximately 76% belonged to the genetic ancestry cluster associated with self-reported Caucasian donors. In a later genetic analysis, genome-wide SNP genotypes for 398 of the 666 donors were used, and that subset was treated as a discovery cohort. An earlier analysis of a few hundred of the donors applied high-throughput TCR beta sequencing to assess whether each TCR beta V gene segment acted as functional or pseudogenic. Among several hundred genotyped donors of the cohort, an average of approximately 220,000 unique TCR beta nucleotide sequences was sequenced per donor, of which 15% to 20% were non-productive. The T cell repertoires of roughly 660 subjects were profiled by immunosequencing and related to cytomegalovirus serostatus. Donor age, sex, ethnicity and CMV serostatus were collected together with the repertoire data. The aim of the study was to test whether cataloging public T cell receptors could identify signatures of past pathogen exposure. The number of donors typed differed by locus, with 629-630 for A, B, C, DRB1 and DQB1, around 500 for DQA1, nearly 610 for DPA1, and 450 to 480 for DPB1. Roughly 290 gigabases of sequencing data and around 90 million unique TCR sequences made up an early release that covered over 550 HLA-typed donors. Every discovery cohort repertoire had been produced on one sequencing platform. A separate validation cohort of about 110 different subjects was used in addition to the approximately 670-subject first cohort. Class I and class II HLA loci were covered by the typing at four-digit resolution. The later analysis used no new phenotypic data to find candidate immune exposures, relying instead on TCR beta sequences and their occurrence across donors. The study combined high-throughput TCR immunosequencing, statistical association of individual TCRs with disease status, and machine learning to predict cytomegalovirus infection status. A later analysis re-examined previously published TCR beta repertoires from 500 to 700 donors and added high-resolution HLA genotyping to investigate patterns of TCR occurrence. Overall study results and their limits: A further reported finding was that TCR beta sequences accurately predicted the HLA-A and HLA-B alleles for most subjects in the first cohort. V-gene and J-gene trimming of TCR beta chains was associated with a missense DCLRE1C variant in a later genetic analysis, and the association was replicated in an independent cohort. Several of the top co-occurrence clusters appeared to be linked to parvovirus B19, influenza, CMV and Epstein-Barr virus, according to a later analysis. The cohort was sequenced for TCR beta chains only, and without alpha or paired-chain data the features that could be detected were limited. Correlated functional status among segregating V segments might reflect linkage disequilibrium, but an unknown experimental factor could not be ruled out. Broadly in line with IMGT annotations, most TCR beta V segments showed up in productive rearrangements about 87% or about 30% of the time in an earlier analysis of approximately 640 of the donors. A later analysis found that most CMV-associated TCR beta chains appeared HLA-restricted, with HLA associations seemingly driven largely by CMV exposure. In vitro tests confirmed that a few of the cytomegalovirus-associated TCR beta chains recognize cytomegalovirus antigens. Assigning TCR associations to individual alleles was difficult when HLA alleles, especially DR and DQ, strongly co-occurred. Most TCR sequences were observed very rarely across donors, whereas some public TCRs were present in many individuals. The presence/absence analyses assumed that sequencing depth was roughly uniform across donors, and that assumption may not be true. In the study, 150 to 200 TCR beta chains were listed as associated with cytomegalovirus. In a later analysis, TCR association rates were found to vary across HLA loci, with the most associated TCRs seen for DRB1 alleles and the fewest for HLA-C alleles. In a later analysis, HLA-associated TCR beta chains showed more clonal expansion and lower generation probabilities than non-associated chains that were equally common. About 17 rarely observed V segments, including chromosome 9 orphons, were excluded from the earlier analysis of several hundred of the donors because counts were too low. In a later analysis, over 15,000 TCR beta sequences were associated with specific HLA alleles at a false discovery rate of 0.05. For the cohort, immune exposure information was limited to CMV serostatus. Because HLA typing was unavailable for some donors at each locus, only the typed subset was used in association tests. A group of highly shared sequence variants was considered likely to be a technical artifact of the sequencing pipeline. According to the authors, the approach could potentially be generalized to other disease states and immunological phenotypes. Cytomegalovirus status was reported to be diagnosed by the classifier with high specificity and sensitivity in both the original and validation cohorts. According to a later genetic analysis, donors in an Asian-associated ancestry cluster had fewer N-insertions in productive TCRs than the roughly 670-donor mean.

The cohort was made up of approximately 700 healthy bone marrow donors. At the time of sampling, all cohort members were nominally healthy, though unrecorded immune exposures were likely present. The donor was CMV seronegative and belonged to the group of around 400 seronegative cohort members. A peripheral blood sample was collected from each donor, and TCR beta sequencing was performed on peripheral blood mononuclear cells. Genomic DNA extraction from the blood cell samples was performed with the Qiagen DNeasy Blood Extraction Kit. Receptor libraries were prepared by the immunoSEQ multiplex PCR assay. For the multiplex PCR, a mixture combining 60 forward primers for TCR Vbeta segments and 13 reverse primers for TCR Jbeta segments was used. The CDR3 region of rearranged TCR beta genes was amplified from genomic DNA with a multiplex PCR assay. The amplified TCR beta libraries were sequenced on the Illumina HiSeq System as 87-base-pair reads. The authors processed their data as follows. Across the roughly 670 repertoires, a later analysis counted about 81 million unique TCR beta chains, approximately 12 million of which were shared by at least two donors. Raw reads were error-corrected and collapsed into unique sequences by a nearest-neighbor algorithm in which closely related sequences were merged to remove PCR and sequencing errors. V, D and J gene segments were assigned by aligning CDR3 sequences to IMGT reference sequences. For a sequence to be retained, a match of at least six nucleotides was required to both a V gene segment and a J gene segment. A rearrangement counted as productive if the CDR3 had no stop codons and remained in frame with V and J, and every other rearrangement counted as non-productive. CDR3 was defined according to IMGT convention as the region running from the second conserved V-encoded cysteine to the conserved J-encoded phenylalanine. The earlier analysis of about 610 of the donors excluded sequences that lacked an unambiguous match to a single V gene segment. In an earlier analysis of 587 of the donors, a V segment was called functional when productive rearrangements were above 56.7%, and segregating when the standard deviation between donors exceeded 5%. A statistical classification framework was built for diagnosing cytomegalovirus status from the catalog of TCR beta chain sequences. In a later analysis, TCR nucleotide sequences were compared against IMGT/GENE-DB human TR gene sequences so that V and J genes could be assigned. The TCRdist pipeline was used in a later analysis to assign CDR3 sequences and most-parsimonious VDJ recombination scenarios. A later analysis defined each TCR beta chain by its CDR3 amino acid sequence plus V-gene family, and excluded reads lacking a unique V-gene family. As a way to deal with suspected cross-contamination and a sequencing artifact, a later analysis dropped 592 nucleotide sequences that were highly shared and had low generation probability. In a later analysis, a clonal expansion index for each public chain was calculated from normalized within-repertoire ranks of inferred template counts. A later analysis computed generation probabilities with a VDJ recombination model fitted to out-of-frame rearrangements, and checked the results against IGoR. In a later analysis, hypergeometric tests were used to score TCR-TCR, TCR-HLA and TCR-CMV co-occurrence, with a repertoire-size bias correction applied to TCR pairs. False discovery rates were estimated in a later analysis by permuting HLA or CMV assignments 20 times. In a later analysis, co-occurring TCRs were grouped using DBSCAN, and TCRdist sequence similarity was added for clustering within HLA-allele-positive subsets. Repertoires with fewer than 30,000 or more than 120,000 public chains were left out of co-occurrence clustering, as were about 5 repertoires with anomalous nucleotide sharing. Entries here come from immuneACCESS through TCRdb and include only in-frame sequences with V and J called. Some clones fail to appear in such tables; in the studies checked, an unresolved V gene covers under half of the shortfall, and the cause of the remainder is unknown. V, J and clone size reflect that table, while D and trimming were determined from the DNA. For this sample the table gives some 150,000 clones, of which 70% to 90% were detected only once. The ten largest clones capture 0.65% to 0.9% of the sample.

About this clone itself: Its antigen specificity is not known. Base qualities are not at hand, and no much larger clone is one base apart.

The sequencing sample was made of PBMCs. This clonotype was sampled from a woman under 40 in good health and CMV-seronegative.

The CDR3 loop reads CASSVGASGRYSYEQYF. In nucleotide form, the sequence is TGTGCCAGCAGCGTAGGAGCTAGCGGGAGGTACTCCTACGAGCAGTACTTC. The V gene is TRBV9 and the J gene is TRBJ2-7, and 11 bases in between align with TRBD2. The CDR3 has 17 amino acids, counting the end cysteine and phenylalanine. Only the CDR3 DNA is retained, 51 bases long and in frame from the first base. Germline trimming: 0 bases from V, 0 bases from J; junction bases outside gene matches: 5. Reading the germline V gene gives CDR1 SGDLS and CDR2 YYNGEE.